These 32 T cell receptor beta chains were all obtained from the same sample, sequenced in a study of neurological immune-mediated disorders. Time point given: technical triplicate 3. TCRdb re-called the 5' RACE reads through MiXCR, storing one row per CDR3 protein. The sample lists about 42,000 distinct CDR3 sequences; roughly 21% were seen once. Sequenced: PBMCs. All receptors derive from a man aged 55-75 years with HTLV-1-associated myelopathy (HAM/TSP).

This clonotype was seen many times. V gene TRBV20-1 combines with J gene TRBJ2-1, with TRBD2 matching 8 bases. This CDR3 has 15 residues. The germline CDR1 and CDR2 sequences are DFQATT and SNEGSKA (reference sequence). J gave up 0 bases and V 3 bases, and 4 bases lay outside the gene matches. The CDR3 DNA follows: TGCAGTGCTAGGTACAGCGGGAGCTCCTACAATGAGCAGTTCTTC. This translates into CSARYSGSSYNEQFF.

This clonotype showed up many times. The chain carries TRBV5-1 and TRBJ2-3, with D tentatively TRBD1 (6 bases). The V end was cut by 5 bases, the J end by 4 bases, with 17 bases between. Germline CDR1 and CDR2: SGHRS and YFSETQ. The CDR3 spans 15 residues. CDR3 bases: TGCGCCAGCAGGATACAGGGTTGGGAGTCAGATACGCAGTATTTT. Amino acid sequence: CASRIQGWESDTQYF.

With respect to this clonotype: A read error may explain this, as a much larger clone is one base away. This sequence joins TRBV5-1 and TRBJ2-3; the D gene is possibly TRBD1 (5 bases). Trimming took off 0 bases at V and 0 bases at J, with 11 bases between the two ends. This CDR3 comprises 16 residues. CDR1 is SGHRS, CDR2 YFSETQ, per germline. The CDR3 DNA reads TGCGCCAGCAGCTTGGGCCCCCAGGGTAGCACAGATACGCAGTATTTT. This encodes CASSLGPQGSTDTQYF. The variable domain in full, with the rest retrieved from reference TRBV5-1 and TRBJ2-3, is KAGVTQTPRYLIKTRGQQVTLSCSPISGHRSVSWYQQTPGQGLQFLFEYFSETQRNKGNFPGRFSGRQFSNSRSEMNVSTLELGDSALYLCASSLGPQGSTDTQYFGPGTRLTVL.

By its share, this clonotype is medium-sized (0.01 to 0.1%). The CDR3 reads CATVAGGGNEQFF. CDR3 nucleotide sequence: TGTGCCACGGTAGCGGGAGGGGGAAATGAGCAGTTCTTC. The chain has TRBV10-3 and TRBJ2-1; 11 bases fit TRBD2. From germline, CDR1 is ENHRY and CDR2 SYGVKD. Trimming took 10 bases from V and 7 from J; bases not matched to a gene: 6. The CDR3 has 13 amino acids.

This clonotype appeared many times. The chain uses TRBV20-1 and TRBJ2-1; 7 bases line up with TRBD2. Germline V gene data show CDR1 as DFQATT and CDR2 as SNEGSKA (reference sequence). The CDR3 sequence is 15 residues long. Losses at the gene ends were 5 bases for V and 3 bases for J; bases not matched to a gene: 10. CDR3 sequence (DNA): TGCAGTGCTTCCCCCTTCAGCGGGGTCTACAATGAGCAGTTCTTC. It translates to CSASPFSGVYNEQFF.

J is TRBJ2-3 and V is TRBV2, with D unresolved. This CDR3 is built from 13 residues. Trimming pared 8 bases from V and 2 bases from J, leaving 11 bases between. Germline loops: CDR1 SNHLY, CDR2 FYNNEI. CDR3 sequence reads: CASCGPFTDTQYF. CDR3 DNA: TGTGCCAGCTGTGGGCCATTCACAGATACGCAGTATTTT.

This clonotype was seen many times. The genes are TRBV5-1 and TRBJ2-1, with 11 bases lining up with TRBD2. J gave up 1 base and V 2 bases, and 5 bases lay outside the gene matches. The CDR3 sequence is 17 residues long. Germline V lookup: CDR1 SGHRS, CDR2 YFSETQ. The DNA of the CDR3 is TGCGCCAGCAGCTTCACTAGCGGGAGAAGGTCCTACAATGAGCAGTTCTTC. This translates into CASSFTSGRRSYNEQFF.

V gene TRBV20-1 combines with J gene TRBJ1-2; D gene unclear. Germline CDR1 and CDR2: DFQATT and SNEGSKA (reference sequence). Trimming took 0 bases from V and 4 from J, leaving 18 bases between them. This CDR3 comprises 16 residues. CDR3 DNA sequence: TGCAGTGCTAGAGACCGGGAGGGCGCGTTGGCCTATGGCTACACCTTC. It codes for CSARDREGALAYGYTF.

In its sample, this clonotype was seen many times. The chain uses TRBV6-1 and TRBJ2-7, with D possibly TRBD2 on 6 matching bases. The CDR3 contains 14 residues. V lost 1 base, J lost 3 bases, and 10 bases lay in between. Germline V CDR1 and CDR2: MNHNS, SASEGT. The chain's CDR3 is CASSEVYGGYEQYF. As DNA, the CDR3 is TGTGCCAGCAGTGAAGTGTACGGGGGCTACGAGCAGTACTTC.

The chain couples TRBV12-3 or TRBV12-4 to TRBJ1-5; D is possibly TRBD1 (5 bases). The ends were cut back, 9 bases at V and 0 bases at J, with 9 bases in the middle. This CDR3 is built from 13 residues. CDR3 sequence (DNA): TGTGCCAGTCAGGGCTTTAGCAATCAGCCCCAGCATTTT. Protein: CASQGFSNQPQHF.

The gene calls are TRBV6-2 or TRBV6-3 and TRBJ2-1; 13 nucleotides match TRBD2. The CDR3 is made up of 15 amino acids. V was pared by 4 bases and J by 10 bases, with 7 bases of the junction left unmatched. The germline V gene has CDR1 MNHEY and CDR2 SVGEGT. CDR3 loop: CASSFSGTSGIEQFF. DNA of the CDR3: TGTGCCAGCAGTTTCTCCGGGACTAGCGGGATCGAGCAGTTCTTC.

Ten or more counts support this clonotype. The V and J genes are TRBV3-1 and TRBJ1-2, with D perhaps TRBD1 (6 bases). Trimming left V 1 base short and J 6 bases short, with 15 bases between. The germline gives CDR1 LGHDT, CDR2 YNNKEL (reference sequence). This CDR3 comprises 15 residues. CDR3 in amino acids: CASSQVRGGVDGYTF. CDR3 nucleotide sequence: TGTGCCAGCAGCCAAGTCAGGGGAGGGGTTGATGGCTACACCTTC.

This clonotype was counted many times. The chain couples TRBV10-3 to TRBJ2-2, with TRBD1 matching over 7 bases. V lost 4 bases to trimming and J lost 0 bases; unmatched junction nucleotides: 8. CDR1 ENHRY and CDR2 SYGVKD come from the germline V gene. The CDR3 consists of 17 residues. In DNA, the CDR3 is TGTGCCATCAGTGTCTGGGTACAGGGGTCGAACACCGGGGAGCTGTTTTTT. Translating it yields CAISVWVQGSNTGELFF.

This clonotype was seen ten or more times. The DNA of the CDR3 is TGTGCCAGCCCATCAGACAGGCCCTTTTCACCCCTCCACTTT. Its protein is CASPSDRPFSPLHF. This chain joins TRBV27 and TRBJ1-6; possible D gene TRBD1, 6 bases. Germline CDR1 MNHEY, CDR2 SMNVEV (reference sequence). The CDR3 is 14 residues long. Trimming cost V 8 bases and J 9 bases, with 17 bases left between them.

This clonotype was counted ten times or more. This chain uses TRBV20-1 with TRBJ1-5; the D is unclear. Germline-derived CDR1 and CDR2 are DFQATT and SNEGSKA (reference sequence). The CDR3 totals 16 residues. The V end was cut by 5 bases, the J end by 6 bases, with 23 bases between. The CDR3 sequence: CSAHMTSPAKTQPQHF. The CDR3 region has the DNA TGCAGTGCTCACATGACAAGCCCGGCGAAGACTCAGCCCCAGCATTTT.

This clonotype was seen ten or more times. The chain links TRBV7-8 to TRBJ2-3; 14 bases map to TRBD2. Germline trimming cut 5 bases from V and 5 bases from J; bases unmatched to any gene: 18. Per the germline V gene, CDR1 is SGHVS and CDR2 is FQNEAQ. This CDR3 has 20 amino acids. CDR3 in amino acids: CASSPRWGKTSGRAGDTQYF. DNA of the CDR3: TGTGCCAGCAGCCCCCGGTGGGGGAAGACTAGCGGGAGGGCAGGAGATACGCAGTATTTT.

This chain joins TRBV11-1 and TRBJ2-3, with 13 bases fitting TRBD2. Germline CDR1 SGHAT, CDR2 FQDESV (reference sequence). This CDR3 region has 17 residues. With V trimmed by 2 bases and J by 4 bases, 6 bases remained unmatched. DNA for the CDR3: TGTGCCAGCAGCTTACCTACTAGCGGGAGGGCCTCAGATACGCAGTATTTT. Translation gives CASSLPTSGRASDTQYF.

This clonotype has at least ten counts. The genes are TRBV20-1 and TRBJ2-7; no clear D gene. This CDR3 spans 15 amino acids. Trimming removed 3 bases at V and 6 bases at J, with 21 bases between. In germline, CDR1 is DFQATT, CDR2 SNEGSKA (reference sequence). CDR3: CSARVGYSYGVEQYF. Written as DNA, the CDR3 is TGCAGTGCTAGGGTCGGGTACTCCTATGGGGTCGAGCAGTACTTC.

This clonotype was found many times. This chain links TRBV7-2 with TRBJ2-3; TRBD2 matches at 10 bases. The CDR3 is 18 amino acids. The germline V gene encodes CDR1 SGHTA and CDR2 FQGNSA. J gave up 4 bases and V 6 bases, and 16 bases lay outside the gene matches. CDR3 nucleotides: TGTGCCAGCAGTGGGGTGACTAGCGGGTTGTTCGGCGCAGATACGCAGTATTTT. This codes for CASSGVTSGLFGADTQYF.

A note on this clonotype: A clone one base away is much larger, so this may be a read error. This chain connects TRBV20-1 to TRBJ2-5; D ambiguous. The CDR3 is made up of 12 amino acids. Looked up from germline, CDR1 is DFQATT and CDR2 is SNEGSKA (reference sequence). Between the trimmed V and J ends, which lost 5 bases and 2 bases, there was a span of 9 bases. CDR3 protein: CSAGSIQETQYF. CDR3 nucleotides: TGCAGTGCTGGATCGATACAAGAGACCCAGTACTTC.

This clonotype appeared many times. CDR3 sequence reads: CSARDRGTGNTGELFF. As DNA, the CDR3 is TGCAGTGCTAGAGATCGAGGGACAGGGAACACCGGGGAGCTGTTTTTT. The chain joins TRBV20-1 to TRBJ2-2; 8 bases line up with TRBD1. The CDR3 is 16 residues long. In germline, CDR1 is DFQATT, CDR2 SNEGSKA (reference sequence). After removal of 0 bases from V and 1 base from J, the junction contained 4 bases not matched to a gene.

This clonotype occurred a few times. V gene TRBV2 combines with J gene TRBJ2-1, with 11 positions matching TRBD2. The CDR3 has 16 residues. The J segment lost 9 bases and the V segment lost 7 bases, leaving 14 bases of the junction unmatched. Germline CDR1 reads SNHLY; CDR2 reads FYNNEI. CDR3 in amino acids: CASILETSGSWREQFF. DNA of the CDR3: TGTGCCAGCATACTAGAAACTAGCGGGAGTTGGCGTGAGCAGTTCTTC.

This clonotype was found a few times. The genes are TRBV18 and TRBJ2-2; TRBD1 matches 8 bases. The germline V gene encodes CDR1 KGHSH and CDR2 LQKENI. The CDR3 loop spans 15 amino acids. Trimming took 5 bases from V and 3 from J; bases not matched to a gene: 5. CDR3 sequence (DNA): TGTGCCAGCTCAATAGGGACAGGATACACCGGGGAGCTGTTTTTT. Translation gives CASSIGTGYTGELFF.

This clonotype was seen many times. J is TRBJ2-2 and V is TRBV19; D might be TRBD1 or TRBD2, each matching 5 bases. The CDR3 has 14 residues. Trimming left V 7 bases short and J 2 bases short, with 11 bases between. The V gene's germline CDR1 is LNHDA and CDR2 SQIVND (reference sequence). The CDR3 DNA follows: TGTGCCAGTAAGGGGACCCTTAACACCGGGGAGCTGTTTTTT. Translating it yields CASKGTLNTGELFF.

This clonotype was seen repeatedly, ten times or more. V and J are TRBV20-1 and TRBJ2-5; D call uncertain. The V end was cut by 6 bases, the J end by 3 bases, with 23 bases between. This CDR3 has 16 residues. In germline, CDR1 is DFQATT, CDR2 SNEGSKA (reference sequence). CDR3 residues: CSADWGLGWTEETQYF. The CDR3 bases are TGCAGTGCCGATTGGGGTCTTGGTTGGACGGAAGAGACCCAGTACTTC.

This clonotype was counted ten times or more. The J gene is TRBJ2-2, the V gene TRBV5-1; D is unresolved. V lost 0 bases, J lost 4 bases, and 4 bases lay in between. Germline V gene data show CDR1 as SGHRS and CDR2 as YFSETQ. The CDR3 consists of 13 residues. The CDR3 nucleotides are TGCGCCAGCAGCTTGGCCAGCACCGGGGAGCTGTTTTTT. This gives the protein CASSLASTGELFF.

This clonotype showed up many times. The chain is built from TRBV14 and TRBJ2-3; TRBD2 matches 7 bases. V lost 1 base, J lost 5 bases, and 9 bases stayed unmatched. The CDR3 is 16 residues long. Germline V gene lookup returns CDR1 SGHDN and CDR2 FVKESK. The CDR3: CASSQGKRGRGDTQYF. CDR3 in DNA: TGTGCCAGCAGCCAAGGCAAGCGGGGCCGCGGAGATACGCAGTATTTT.

This clonotype appeared many times. The chain combines TRBV14 with TRBJ1-1; D is uncertain. The length of the CDR3 is 13 residues. Germline assignment: CDR1 SGHDN and CDR2 FVKESK. Trimming removed 0 bases at V and 4 bases at J, with 6 bases between. CDR3 in DNA: TGTGCCAGCAGCCAAGATCTTGTCACTGAAGCTTTCTTT. Translation: CASSQDLVTEAFF.

This clonotype was counted many times. The V gene is TRBV12-3 or TRBV12-4, the J gene TRBJ2-1, with D unclear. The length of the CDR3 is 11 residues. Trimming removed 1 base at V and 9 bases at J, with 4 bases between. In DNA form, the CDR3 reads TGTGCCAGCAGTTTAGGGGGTGAGCAGTTCTTC. Protein: CASSLGGEQFF.

This clonotype was seen ten or more times. V usage is TRBV11-2 and J usage is TRBJ1-2; TRBD1 might be the D (5 bases). The CDR3 has 13 residues. V lost 3 bases to trimming and J lost 3 bases, with 8 bases between them. Germline assignment: CDR1 SGHAT and CDR2 FQNNGV. CDR3 region: CASSFQGDYGYTF. The CDR3, as DNA: TGTGCCAGCAGCTTCCAGGGTGACTATGGCTACACCTTC.

This clonotype was detected ten times or more. The chain employs TRBV12-3 or TRBV12-4 and TRBJ2-1; 9 positions match TRBD2. V trimming: 6 bases; J trimming: 4 bases; junction bases outside the gene matches: 10. This CDR3 has 16 amino acids. The CDR3 here is CASSQSGGRAYNEQFF. The CDR3 DNA reads TGTGCCAGCAGCCAAAGCGGCGGGAGGGCGTACAATGAGCAGTTCTTC.

The chain is built from TRBV6-5 and TRBJ2-1; D is possibly TRBD2 (6 bases). V lost 9 bases and J 0 bases, leaving 18 bases between the germline ends. CDR1 and CDR2 (germline): MNHEY, SVGAGI. The CDR3 totals 16 residues. As DNA, the CDR3 is TGTGCCAGTAGTAACCCAGCGACTAGCTCCTACAATGAGCAGTTCTTC. Translation: CASSNPATSSYNEQFF.